Following are 20 T cell receptor beta chains from one sample sequenced in a study of metastatic and nonmetastatic thyroid tumors (TCRdb year 2020). The protocol used for the library was PCR. The sequencing machine was an Illumina HiSeq 4000. TCRdb passed the public sequencing reads through fastp at Q25 and MiXCR, retaining productive beta sequences. The sample table holds tens of thousands of clones, of which roughly 16% were seen once. The leading ten clones occupy roughly 22% of the sample. No patient had received any treatment before thyroid surgery. Material for sequencing was blood. The receptors come from a female donor with papillary thyroid cancer or a benign thyroid nodule (not recorded which). Some clones in this sample may be carry-over from other donors' samples.

This clone was counted many times. The chain carries TRBV9 and TRBJ2-4; 9 nucleotides line up with TRBD2. The CDR3 is made up of 15 amino acids. The V segment lost 4 bases and the J segment 6 bases; nucleotides outside the gene matches: 8. Looked up from germline, CDR1 is SGDLS and CDR2 is YYNGEE. CDR3 residues: CASSSTGTSRNIQYF. CDR3 nucleotide sequence: TGTGCCAGCAGCTCAACCGGGACTAGCAGAAACATTCAGTACTTC. Full variable domain (outside the CDR3, taken from reference TRBV9 and TRBJ2-4): DSGVTQTPKHLITATGQRVTLRCSPRSGDLSVYWYQQSLDQGLQFLIQYYNGEERAKGNILERFSAQQFPDLHSELNLSSLELGDSALYFCASSSTGTSRNIQYFGAGTRLSVL.

Details on this clone: A read error may produce the germline difference seen at one junction end. CDR3 DNA: TGTGCCAGCAGTCCCCAATCCTCAGGGGGCTACGATCAGTACTTC. Translated, it gives CASSPQSSGGYDQYF. The V gene is TRBV2, the J gene TRBJ2-7; the match to TRBD1 covers 8 bases. From germline, CDR1 is SNHLY and CDR2 FYNNEI. This CDR3 is 15 amino acids long.

In its sample, this clone was seen many times. This chain joins TRBV6-5 and TRBJ2-4; D not resolved. The CDR3 extends over 14 amino acids. The germline V and J ends were trimmed by 2 bases and 0 bases, with 5 bases remaining between them. Germline CDR1 MNHEY, CDR2 SVGAGI. The CDR3 DNA follows: TGTGCCAGCAGTTACGCCCTAGCCAAAAACATTCAGTACTTC. It encodes CASSYALAKNIQYF.

In its sample, this clone was seen many times. This chain joins TRBV20-1 and TRBJ2-3; D ambiguous. This CDR3 is built from 13 residues. V was pared by 3 bases and J by 5 bases, with 12 bases between. Germline V gene lookup returns CDR1 DFQATT and CDR2 SNEGSKA (reference sequence). CDR3 DNA: TGCAGTGCTAGGCTGGCTTTCAGAGATACGCAGTATTTT. Translated, it gives CSARLAFRDTQYF.

This clone was recorded at least ten times. This rearrangement joins TRBV6-1 to TRBJ1-3; D remains unclear. CDR1 is MNHNS, CDR2 SASEGT, per germline. The CDR3 extends over 15 amino acids. Trimming took 6 bases from V and 5 from J, leaving 17 bases between them. The CDR3 DNA sequence: TGTGCCAGCAGCTCCCTCGTCGGGCAGAGAAACACCATATATTTT. Amino acid sequence: CASSSLVGQRNTIYF.

This clone was recorded many times. The genes are TRBV19 and TRBJ2-2, with a possible D match to TRBD1 (6 bases). The CDR3 is 17 residues long. CDR1 and CDR2 (germline): LNHDA, SQIVND (reference sequence). Trimming took off 6 bases at V and 4 bases at J, with 21 bases between the two ends. The CDR3 bases are TGTGCCAGTAGGCCCGGGCAGGGGAGTTTTACCACCGGGGAGCTGTTTTTT. This gives the protein CASRPGQGSFTTGELFF.

This clone showed up many times. The V and J genes are TRBV5-1 and TRBJ2-1; D perhaps matches TRBD2 (6 bases). Trimming shortened V by 1 base and J by 7 bases, and 15 bases separated the two germline ends. The CDR3 contains 15 residues. Germline V gene lookup returns CDR1 SGHRS and CDR2 YFSETQ. This CDR3 reads CASSLSSGAWNEQFF. CDR3 nucleotide sequence: TGCGCCAGCAGCTTGAGTAGCGGCGCTTGGAATGAGCAGTTCTTC.

This clone was observed at least ten times. This chain uses TRBV5-1 with TRBJ2-1, with 10 bases identical to TRBD1. This CDR3 spans 15 amino acids. J was trimmed by 4 bases and V by 6 bases; bases with no gene match: 7. Germline CDR1 reads SGHRS; CDR2 reads YFSETQ. The CDR3 here is CASTPGTGAYNEQFF. The DNA of the CDR3 is TGCGCCAGCACCCCCGGGACAGGGGCGTACAATGAGCAGTTCTTC.

The table lists this clone with many counts. The genes are TRBV5-1 and TRBJ2-7; D uncertain. V was pared by 0 bases and J by 0 bases, with 10 bases between. The CDR3 spans 15 residues. Germline V gives CDR1 SGHRS, CDR2 YFSETQ. The CDR3 loop reads CASSLDPTSSYEQYF. Here the CDR3 DNA reads TGCGCCAGCAGCTTGGACCCGACAAGCTCCTACGAGCAGTACTTC.

This clone came up many times. DNA for the CDR3: TGTGCCAGCAGTTCCCGGGACAGGGGCGTCATTCAGTACTTC. It encodes CASSSRDRGVIQYF. The chain carries TRBV6-1 and TRBJ2-4; 10 nucleotides line up with TRBD1. From germline, CDR1 is MNHNS and CDR2 SASEGT. The CDR3 extends over 14 amino acids. Trimming cost V 5 bases and J 9 bases; bases outside gene matches: 7.

The chain employs TRBV20-1 and TRBJ2-5; D could derive from TRBD1 or TRBD2 (5 bases each). The germline CDR1 and CDR2 sequences are DFQATT and SNEGSKA (reference sequence). This CDR3 spans 14 amino acids. Trimming pared 5 bases from V and 8 bases from J, leaving 21 bases between. In nucleotides, the CDR3 is TGCAGTGCTTCCCTTGTCCTGAGGGGAGATACCCAGTACTTC. Translated, it gives CSASLVLRGDTQYF.

This clone occurred many times. V usage is TRBV5-1 and J usage is TRBJ2-3; 7 positions match TRBD2. The CDR3 extends over 15 amino acids. The germline V gene has CDR1 SGHRS and CDR2 YFSETQ. The V gene end was trimmed by 1 base and the J gene end by 5 bases; junction bases not matched to a gene: 7. The CDR3 nucleotides are TGCGCCAGCAGCTTGCAGGGCGGGAGAGGAGATACGCAGTATTTT. Translation gives CASSLQGGRGDTQYF. Full variable domain (rest looked up from reference TRBV5-1 and TRBJ2-3): KAGVTQTPRYLIKTRGQQVTLSCSPISGHRSVSWYQQTPGQGLQFLFEYFSETQRNKGNFPGRFSGRQFSNSRSEMNVSTLELGDSALYLCASSLQGGRGDTQYFGPGTRLTVL.

V gene TRBV5-1 combines with J gene TRBJ2-7, with 14 bases that match TRBD2. The CDR3 spans 16 residues. The germline CDR1 and CDR2 sequences are SGHRS and YFSETQ. With 0 bases clipped from V and 10 bases from J, the junction kept 9 bases outside the gene matches. The CDR3: CASSLATSGRAVDQYF. The CDR3 bases are TGCGCCAGCAGCTTGGCGACTAGCGGGAGGGCAGTTGATCAGTACTTC.

There are a few counts of this clone. Since a much larger clone is just one base distant, this may be a read error. Within the sample, other DNA sequences also encode this same CDR3. The genes are TRBV10-2 and TRBJ2-4; TRBD2 matches 7 bases. Germline V gene lookup returns CDR1 WSHSY and CDR2 SAAADI. The CDR3 length is 15 residues. CDR3 sequence: CASSEGRVAKNIQYF. The DNA for the CDR3 is TGCGCCAGCAGTGAGGGGAGGGTGGCCAAAAACATTCAGTACTTT.

The chain links TRBV11-3 to TRBJ1-1; D is unresolved. CDR1 is SGHNT, CDR2 YENEEA, per germline. The CDR3 has 15 residues. V lost 6 bases and J 4 bases, leaving 18 bases between the germline ends. CDR3 coding DNA: TGTGCCAGCAGTACGGGAGGATTCCTTGGCACTGAAGCTTTCTTT. It encodes CASSTGGFLGTEAFF.

This clone was detected ten times or more. CDR3 nucleotide sequence: TGTGCCAGCAGGCTCGACCGCGGTGAAGCTTTCTTT. Its protein is CASRLDRGEAFF. The V call is TRBV12-3 or TRBV12-4, the J call TRBJ1-1; no reliable D call. This CDR3 region has 12 residues. Trimming removed 6 bases at V and 7 bases at J, with 12 bases between.

This rearrangement joins TRBV15 to TRBJ1-5, with D possibly being TRBD1 (6 bases). With 0 bases removed from V and 7 bases from J, the gap between germline ends came to 13 bases. This CDR3 contains 15 residues. CDR1 and CDR2 from the germline V gene are LNHNV and YYDKDF (reference sequence). The chain's CDR3 is CATSRDRGMRQPQHF. The CDR3 bases are TGTGCCACCAGCAGAGACAGGGGTATGCGACAGCCCCAGCATTTT.

This clone showed up many times. V gene TRBV11-2 combines with J gene TRBJ1-5; possible D gene TRBD1, 5 bases. The CDR3 contains 15 residues. V was shortened by 0 bases and J by 9 bases, with 15 bases between the two germline ends. The germline CDR1 and CDR2 sequences are SGHAT and FQNNGV. CDR3 sequence (DNA): TGTGCCAGCAGCTTAGAGGTTCGGGGGTCGGGGCCCCAGCATTTT. Encoded protein: CASSLEVRGSGPQHF.

This clone was seen many times. This sequence may be a read error, since a much larger clone differs from it by one base. The chain carries TRBV6-1 and TRBJ2-1; 11 bases agree with TRBD1. The CDR3 contains 15 residues. V lost 5 bases and J lost 8; bases outside the gene matches: 8. The germline CDR1 and CDR2 sequences are MNHNS and SASEGT. Here the CDR3 DNA reads TGTGCCAGCAGTTCCAGGACAGGGGGCCGTTATGAGCAGTTCTTC. Protein sequence: CASSSRTGGRYEQFF.

The chain combines TRBV15 with TRBJ2-3; 9 bases fit TRBD2. The CDR3 is 16 amino acids. Trimming cost V 0 bases and J 5 bases; bases outside gene matches: 6. The V gene's germline CDR1 is LNHNV and CDR2 YYDKDF (reference sequence). The CDR3 sequence: CATSRDGRGREDTQYF. The CDR3 region has the DNA TGTGCCACCAGCAGAGATGGCCGCGGGAGGGAAGATACGCAGTATTTT.